The present entry profiles one T cell receptor (beta chain) with its context. The target of this receptor is not known. Per-base qualities were not stored, and no clone one base away is much larger. The CDR3 sequence holds 15 residues, the cysteine and phenylalanine included. Only CDR3 DNA is held: 45 bases, read in frame from base 1. The germline V gene (reference sequence) supplies CDR1 GTSNPN and CDR2 SVGIG. Trimming accounts for 2 bases at V and 0 bases at J, while the number of junction bases matched to no gene is 4. The TCR beta CDR3 regions were amplified from RNA transcripts. The first round of RT-PCR for the TCR CDR3 was performed with the HTBI primer set and the Qiagen OneStep RT-PCR kit. Libraries were constructed in a second round of multiplex PCR, after which size selection and purification were carried out. Paired-end sequencing of the libraries was performed with 100 bp reads on an Illumina HiSeq2000. In the source study's methods: SOAPnuke was used to process the raw data, with reads discarded if the reads contained adapters or uncalled bases, had a mean Phred below 15, or lacked an exact constant-primer or identifier match. High-quality paired reads were merged using COPE v1.2.5, and each unique nucleotide sequence was defined as a clonotype. MiTCR v1.1 was used to align the clonotypes against IMGT TRBV, TRBD and TRBJ reference segments. Analysis was restricted to V-J combinations with a frequency above 0.0001, which covered 99.2% of repertoires. The TCS score was defined as the ratio of F50 (clonal expansion) to E x V (chaos), calculated using BLOSUM62-based TCRdist between CDR3 peptides within each V-J. Welch's t-statistics and random forest reduced around 520 V-J features to roughly 13, which were used in a naive Bayes classifier (R e1071). In-frame beta chains were kept once TCRdb had trimmed the public reads at Q25 with fastp and called clones with MiXCR. Each CDR3 protein gets just one entry, which takes the most common genes and DNA from the rows behind it. TCRdb's processing, not the authors' own work, is the source of the V and J calls. The sample table shows 500,000 to 750,000 distinct CDR3 sequences, and 15% to 19% are seen once. The top ten constitute roughly 6.6% of the sample.

These data come from a study of T cells in Graves' hyperthyroidism and ophthalmopathy (dated by TCRdb to the late 2010s). About the full investigation: Peripheral blood was sampled at the time of initial diagnosis, prior to any treatment. Prospective prediction of ophthalmopathy was tested in an independent validation cohort consisting of under 20 hyperthyroidism patients and approximately 16 patients who later progressed to ophthalmopathy. TCR V-J signatures able to tell the groups apart were searched for in a discovery cohort of around 95 patients, of whom roughly 42 had Graves' ophthalmopathy and around 58 had stable Graves' hyperthyroidism. The approximately 100 discovery patients were divided at random into training and test sets in a 7:3 ratio. Once sampling was done, hyperthyroidism patients were given methimazole at a starting dose of 30 mg daily, whereas ophthalmopathy patients were given high-dose intravenous methylprednisolone. Thyroid tissue and blood T-cell repertoires from about six Graves' hyperthyroidism patients were also compared in the study. TCR Vbeta CDR3 sequencing of some 140 peripheral blood samples (43 ophthalmopathy, under 80 hyperthyroidism and approximately 17 progressor patients) is reported in the paper.

The paper's findings and limits, for the study overall: In validation, the model predicted progression to ophthalmopathy a median of approximately 6.6 months before onset, with over 55% sensitivity and almost 75% specificity. Most expanded thyroid clonotypes (frequency above 0.001) were also found in blood, which suggests that blood repertoires may mirror thyroid immune responses. A model built on a 13 V-J signature distinguished ophthalmopathy from stable hyperthyroidism, reaching 85% to 90% sensitivity and about 81% specificity in cross-validation and 80%/75% in testing. No statistical method was used to fix the sample size in advance, and group allocation was not hidden from the investigators.

A patient counted as having stable Graves' hyperthyroidism if no progression to ophthalmopathy occurred over 18 months of follow-up. The hyperthyroidism patients were between 18 and 65 years old and newly diagnosed, with a disease duration of less than 2 months. Any patient with an uncontrolled infection, another autoimmune disease, pregnancy or lactation was excluded. Diagnoses were based on clinical symptoms, serum thyroxine and TRAb, thyroid ultrasound and orbital computed tomography. PBMCs were separated from 10 ml of fresh peripheral blood using Ficoll-Paque density gradient centrifugation. Trizol reagent was used to extract total RNA, and RNA quality was then checked on an Agilent 2100 Bioanalyzer.

The sequenced sample was blood. The sequence was obtained from a woman aged 25-40 years with Graves' hyperthyroidism. The chain employs TRBV30 and TRBJ2-1, with TRBD2 identical over 7 junction bases. The DNA reads TGTGCCTGGAGTTATGGCGGGAGCTCCTACAATGAGCAGTTCTTC. The encoded protein is CAWSYGGSSYNEQFF.